This T cell receptor beta chain came from a study of T cells in Graves' hyperthyroidism and ophthalmopathy. Study-wide findings and caveats: Expanded thyroid clonotypes (above 0.001) were mostly also found in blood.

Amplification of TCR beta CDR3 regions used RNA as the template. During a first-round RT-PCR of the TCR CDR3, the HTBI primer set was used. TCRdb used MiXCR to reprocess the multiplex PCR reads, holding one entry per CDR3 protein. There are about 400,000 distinct CDR3 sequences in the sample; 15% occur only once, and less than 35% lies in the top ten. Absence of ophthalmopathy progression within 18 months defined stable Graves' hyperthyroidism. Each diagnosis drew on symptoms, thyroxine, TRAb, thyroid ultrasound and orbital computed tomography findings. Isolation of PBMCs was performed on around 9.8 ml fresh peripheral blood. Germline-derived CDR1 and CDR2 are SGHTA and FQGNSA. The ends were cut back, 2 bases at V and 3 bases at J, with 17 bases in the middle. This CDR3 region has 16 residues. Notes on this clonotype: Its matching antigen is unknown.

The genes are TRBV7-2 and TRBJ2-7; D remains ambiguous. The specimen sequenced was blood. This TCR derives from a woman in her twenties or thirties with Graves' hyperthyroidism. CDR3 sequence: CASSLTRLDVHYEQYF. The CDR3 DNA reads TGTGCCAGCAGCTTAACCCGTCTCGATGTACACTACGAGCAGTACTTC.